This entry lists 21 T cell receptor beta chains sequenced from one sample in a study of T cell changes during pregnancy in multiple sclerosis. The assay was immunoSEQ multiplex PCR, and TCRdb's table has in-frame clones only and misses some. The repertoire holds approximately 51,000 clones, with roughly 92% as singletons. The sample was CD4+ T cells from peripheral blood mononuclear cells, taken in the second trimester of pregnancy. The receptors here all came from a female donor with multiple sclerosis, enrolled in a pregnancy study.

This clone was found once. This sequence joins TRBV6-6 and TRBJ2-7; tentative D call: TRBD2 (6 bases). The CDR3 runs to 13 residues. The germline gives CDR1 MNHNY, CDR2 SVGAGI (reference sequence). V was clipped by 7 bases and J by 2 bases, with 12 bases between them. The CDR3 bases are TGTGCCAGCACCCCCTGGGGGGCCTACGAGCAGTACTTC. This sequence encodes CASTPWGAYEQYF.

The rearrangement joins TRBV9 to TRBJ2-1; 12 positions match TRBD2. This CDR3 contains 14 residues. The junction had 5 bases not matched to a gene; V was cut back by 0 bases and J by 13 bases. CDR1 SGDLS and CDR2 YYNGEE come from the germline V gene. CDR3 sequence (DNA): TGTGCCAGCAGCGTAGGTCTAGCGGGGGGGATCCAGTTCTTC. Amino acids: CASSVGLAGGIQFF.

The chain couples TRBV6-5 to TRBJ1-1; D is possibly TRBD1 (6 bases). Looked up from germline, CDR1 is MNHEY and CDR2 is SVGAGI. The CDR3 is 14 amino acids. V was pared by 5 bases and J by 0 bases, with 10 bases between. The CDR3 nucleotides are TGTGCCAGCAGTAAGACAGGTCTGAACACTGAAGCTTTCTTT. This translates into CASSKTGLNTEAFF.

This clone appeared once. The chain couples TRBV7-2 to TRBJ1-3; the D is unclear. The CDR3 consists of 15 residues. From germline, CDR1 is SGHTA and CDR2 FQGNSA. V was cut by 8 bases and J by 4 bases, with 18 bases left in between. The CDR3, as DNA: TGTGCCAGCGACGAGGGTGGGGTTGGCGGAAACACCATATATTTT. This gives the protein CASDEGGVGGNTIYF.

This clone appeared once. V usage is TRBV11-2 and J usage is TRBJ2-7; TRBD1 aligns across 11 bases. Germline values: CDR1 SGHAT, CDR2 FQNNGV. With 6 bases clipped from V and 9 bases from J, the junction kept 10 bases outside the gene matches. The CDR3 covers 14 residues. CDR3 nucleotides: TGTGCCAGCAGAAGGGGGACAGGGGGACCTTTGCAGTACTTC. Translated: CASRRGTGGPLQYF.

The chain combines TRBV11-1 with TRBJ2-2; 9 bases line up with TRBD2. CDR1 and CDR2 from the germline V gene are SGHAT and FQDESV (reference sequence). The V segment lost 2 bases and the J segment 6 bases; nucleotides outside the gene matches: 7. The CDR3 sequence is 16 residues long. The CDR3 spells CASSLMGGGAAGELFF. Here the CDR3 DNA reads TGTGCCAGCAGCTTAATGGGCGGGGGGGCAGCCGGGGAGCTGTTTTTT. Supplemented by reference TRBV11-1 and TRBJ2-2, the full variable domain reads EAEVAQSPRYKITEKSQAVAFWCDPISGHATLYWYRQILGQGPELLVQFQDESVVDDSQLPKDRFSAERLKGVDSTLKIQPAELGDSAMYLCASSLMGGGAAGELFFGEGSRLTVL.

The chain uses TRBV7-6 and TRBJ2-2; a weak D match, TRBD1 (6 bases). CDR1 and CDR2 from the germline V gene are SGHVS and FNYEAQ. The CDR3 is 15 residues long. Trimming took 3 bases from V and 7 from J, leaving 15 bases between them. The CDR3 DNA reads as TGTGCCAGCAGCTTGGTCCAACAGGGCCACGGGGAGCTGTTTTTT. Amino acid sequence: CASSLVQQGHGELFF.

The genes are TRBV29-1 and TRBJ2-7, with 9 nucleotides matching TRBD2. CDR3 size: 15 residues. Germline V lookup: CDR1 SQVTM, CDR2 ANQGSEA. The trim removed 2 bases at V and 0 bases at J, leaving 5 bases unmatched. CDR3 nucleotides: TGCAGCGTTGAATTTGCGGGGGGGCCCTCCTACGAGCAGTACTTC. It codes for CSVEFAGGPSYEQYF.

V gene TRBV7-2 combines with J gene TRBJ2-3; 9 nucleotides line up with TRBD2. V shed 6 bases and J 1 base; nucleotides not matched to a gene: 17. CDR3 length: 19 residues. From germline, CDR1 is SGHTA and CDR2 FQGNSA. CDR3 in DNA: TGTGCCAGCAGGCCGACTACCTATAAGCGGGGGGCGCGCACAGATACGCAGTATTTT. Amino acids: CASRPTTYKRGARTDTQYF.

The chain employs TRBV27 and TRBJ2-3; 11 bases map to TRBD2. The germline V gene has CDR1 MNHEY and CDR2 SMNVEV (reference sequence). This CDR3 contains 16 residues. The junction had 8 bases not matched to a gene; V was cut back by 5 bases and J by 4 bases. The CDR3 region is CASSPWLAGGPDTQYF. CDR3 nucleotides: TGTGCCAGCAGTCCTTGGCTAGCGGGGGGCCCAGATACGCAGTATTTT.

This chain connects TRBV2 to TRBJ1-5; 11 nucleotides match TRBD1. With 6 bases clipped from V and 6 bases from J, the junction kept 7 bases outside the gene matches. The V gene's germline CDR1 is SNHLY and CDR2 FYNNEI. This CDR3 has 15 residues. The CDR3 sequence is CASSHGTGGGQPQHF. The CDR3 bases are TGTGCCAGCAGCCACGGGACAGGGGGAGGTCAGCCCCAGCATTTT.

The rearrangement uses TRBV18 and TRBJ2-5; tentative D call: TRBD2 (6 bases). V lost 0 bases and J 5 bases, leaving 16 bases between the germline ends. Germline V gives CDR1 KGHSH, CDR2 LQKENI. The CDR3 is 16 residues long. CDR3 residues: CASSPPSGTRGETQYF. The DNA of the CDR3 is TGTGCCAGCTCACCACCGAGTGGGACCCGGGGGGAGACCCAGTACTTC.

The CDR3 DNA sequence: TGTGCCAGCTCACCAGGACAGCCCGGGACCTACTATGGCTACACCTTC. This sequence encodes CASSPGQPGTYYGYTF. V is TRBV18 and J is TRBJ1-2, with D maybe TRBD1 (6 bases). Per germline, CDR1 KGHSH and CDR2 LQKENI. This CDR3 is 16 amino acids long. Trimming took off 2 bases at V and 3 bases at J, with 16 bases between the two ends.

This chain uses TRBV7-2 with TRBJ2-7; D unresolved. Per the germline V gene, CDR1 is SGHTA and CDR2 is FQGNSA. CDR3 size: 14 residues. Deletions cut 2 bases from V and 3 bases from J, with 11 bases between. CDR3: CASSLLLEVYEQYF. The CDR3 DNA reads as TGTGCCAGCAGCTTATTACTCGAGGTCTACGAGCAGTACTTC.

V and J are TRBV9 and TRBJ2-3, with 11 bases fitting TRBD2. The CDR3 has 16 residues. V lost 0 bases to trimming and J lost 5 bases; unmatched junction nucleotides: 5. From germline, CDR1 is SGDLS and CDR2 YYNGEE. As DNA, the CDR3 is TGTGCCAGCAGCGTAGTGGCTAGCGGGGGGCGAGATACGCAGTATTTT. Amino acids: CASSVVASGGRDTQYF. The full variable domain, its missing parts supplied by reference TRBV9 and TRBJ2-3, is DSGVTQTPKHLITATGQRVTLRCSPRSGDLSVYWYQQSLDQGLQFLIQYYNGEERAKGNILERFSAQQFPDLHSELNLSSLELGDSALYFCASSVVASGGRDTQYFGPGTRLTVL.

The chain is built from TRBV18 and TRBJ2-7; no reliable D call. The V and J ends lost 5 bases and 4 bases respectively, with 6 bases between them. The germline V gene has CDR1 KGHSH and CDR2 LQKENI. This CDR3 spans 11 amino acids. The CDR3 here is CASSSRYEQYF. Written as DNA, the CDR3 is TGTGCCAGCTCATCGCGTTACGAGCAGTACTTC. The entire variable domain, with the rest obtained from reference TRBV18 and TRBJ2-7, is as follows: NAGVMQNPRHLVRRRGQEARLRCSPMKGHSHVYWYRQLPEEGLKFMVYLQKENIIDESGMPKERFSAEFPKEGPSILRIQQVVRGDSAAYFCASSSRYEQYFGPGTRLTVT.

This clone was seen only once. The chain uses TRBV19 and TRBJ1-2; D uncertain. CDR1 LNHDA and CDR2 SQIVND come from the germline V gene (reference sequence). Trimming left V 6 bases short and J 8 bases short, with 19 bases between. This CDR3 comprises 14 residues. CDR3 nucleotide sequence: TGTGCCAGTAGCCCCGACGATCCCTCGGGAGGCTACACCTTC. It is translated as CASSPDDPSGGYTF.

The CDR3 DNA reads TGTGCCAGTAGCCCTCGAGCCGGGGAGCTGTTTTTT. Its protein is CASSPRAGELFF. This chain connects TRBV19 to TRBJ2-2; D unclear. The V end was cut by 6 bases, the J end by 6 bases, with 8 bases between. CDR1 and CDR2 (germline): LNHDA, SQIVND (reference sequence). The CDR3 is 12 residues long. The full variable domain, completed using reference TRBV19 and TRBJ2-2, is DGGITQSPKYLFRKEGQNVTLSCEQNLNHDAMYWYRQDPGQGLRLIYYSQIVNDFQKGDIAEGYSVSREKKESFPLTVTSAQKNPTAFYLCASSPRAGELFFGEGSRLTVL.

DNA for the CDR3: TGCGCCAGCAGCCACCGGACAGGGGAAACGTATGGCTACACCTTC. Amino acid sequence: CASSHRTGETYGYTF. The chain joins TRBV4-3 to TRBJ1-2; TRBD1 agrees at 9 bases. The V gene end was trimmed by 3 bases and the J gene end by 5 bases; junction bases not matched to a gene: 7. From germline, CDR1 is LGHNA and CDR2 YSLEER. This CDR3 has 15 amino acids.

This rearrangement joins TRBV6-4 to TRBJ1-1; D uncertain. Looked up from germline, CDR1 is MRHNA and CDR2 is SNTAGT. This CDR3 contains 15 residues. Between the trimmed V and J ends, which lost 0 bases and 3 bases, there was a span of 11 bases. The CDR3 loop reads CASSDSQDKHTEAFF. The CDR3 DNA reads TGTGCCAGCAGTGACTCGCAGGATAAACACACTGAAGCTTTCTTT.

The chain uses TRBV6-5 and TRBJ1-1; TRBD1 might be the D (5 bases). The CDR3 spans 13 residues. V was pared by 5 bases and J by 3 bases, with 10 bases between. Germline lookup yields CDR1 MNHEY and CDR2 SVGAGI. CDR3 sequence (DNA): TGTGCCAGCAGTCGCAGGGTGCACACTGAAGCTTTCTTT. Amino acid sequence: CASSRRVHTEAFF.